The following is a T cell receptor beta chain sequence with its context. Its antigen is unknown. The sample originates from a study of T cell repertoires in cytomegalovirus infection. Study-level results: HLA-C-restricted CMV-specific TCR beta clonotypes prevailed in the ex vivo response.

J gave up 5 bases and V 5 bases, and 9 bases lay outside the gene matches. The germline gives CDR1 DFQATT, CDR2 SNEGSKA (reference sequence). The CDR3 totals 15 residues. TCRdb re-called the reads with MiXCR, one entry per CDR3 protein. The sample includes 200,000 to 300,000 distinct CDR3 sequences, roughly an eighth seen only once; the top ten take roughly 9.7%. This clonotype was sampled from a human donor in good health (CMV status not recorded). Some clones in this sample may be carry-over from other donors' samples. V gene TRBV20-1 combines with J gene TRBJ2-5, with 12 bases matching TRBD2. The source material was PBMCs. The CDR3 spells CSAPRLAGAPETQYF. The CDR3, as DNA: TGCAGTGCTCCACGACTAGCGGGAGCCCCCGAGACCCAGTACTTC.